This T cell receptor (beta chain) was retrieved from a study of T cell repertoires in cytomegalovirus infection. Turning to the study itself: Both a matching HLA type and CMV infection were indicated by public TCR beta signatures.

V dropped 8 bases and J dropped 5; count of bases not matched to a gene: 7. This CDR3 comprises 14 residues. TCRdb redid the calling of the reads with MiXCR, one entry per CDR3 protein. The sample has about 440,000 distinct CDR3 sequences, roughly a third seen once; the top ten hold around 13%. This clonotype originated in a human donor in good health (CMV status not recorded). Some clones in this sample may be carry-over from other donors' samples. The specimen sequenced was PBMCs. The chain uses TRBV7-1 and TRBJ1-1, with TRBD1 matching 11 bases. TRBV7-1 is marked as an open reading frame, function uncertain. The CDR3 reads CASGGQGAGTEAFF. The CDR3 region has the DNA TGTGCCAGCGGAGGACAGGGGGCAGGGACTGAAGCTTTCTTT.